These T cell receptor beta chains were read from a single sample in a study of spatial heterogeneity in lung cancer. Each CDR3 protein gets one entry after TCRdb re-called the 5' RACE reads with MiXCR. The sample holds about 22,000 distinct CDR3 sequences; just under 6% are singletons and the top ten take less than 45%. The material was PBMCs, obtained at surgery. The receptors come from a male donor with early-stage non-small cell lung cancer. Each CDR3 is given with its conserved first and last residue. D genes are given only for firm matches. The size entry is marked missing in some rows and otherwise reads once, few, many or a size class.

CSACTAAGATDTQYF TGCAGTGCTTGTACAGCGGCGGGAGCTACAGATACGCAGTATTTT TRBJ2-3 TRBD2 many TRBV20-1 15
CASSSDEGATEAFF TGTGCCAGCAGCTCGGACGAGGGCGCGACTGAAGCTTTCTTT TRBJ1-1 - many TRBV6-5 14
CASSLRVSSYNEQFF TGTGCCAGCAGCCTCCGGGTCAGCTCCTACAATGAGCAGTTCTTC TRBJ2-1 - - TRBV7-2 15
CASSQWDRENAEAFF TGCGCCAGCAGCCAGTGGGACAGAGAAAACGCTGAAGCTTTCTTT TRBJ1-1 TRBD1 - TRBV5-1 15
CASWGGGQPQHF TGTGCCAGCTGGGGGGGTGGTCAGCCCCAGCATTTT TRBJ1-5 - many TRBV19 12
CASSFMTGLNNEQFF TGTGCCAGCAGCTTTATGACAGGGCTAAACAATGAGCAGTTCTTC TRBJ2-1 TRBD1 many TRBV11-3 15
CASRTGNSPLHF TGTGCCAGCAGGACAGGGAATTCACCCCTCCACTTT TRBJ1-6 TRBD1 many TRBV28 12
CASSYAGGGETQYF TGTGCCAGCAGTTACGCAGGGGGAGGAGAGACCCAGTACTTC TRBJ2-5 - - TRBV6-6 14
CASSLERSGNEQYF TGTGCCAGCAGCTTAGAACGTTCGGGAAACGAGCAGTACTTC TRBJ2-7 - many TRBV7-2 14
CASSLVSGAGGETQYF TGTGCCAGCAGCTTAGTTTCGGGGGCGGGAGGAGAGACCCAGTACTTC TRBJ2-5 TRBD2 many TRBV7-2 16
CAISLGTGSYNEQFF TGTGCCATCAGTCTCGGGACAGGCTCCTACAATGAGCAGTTCTTC TRBJ2-1 TRBD1 many TRBV10-3 15
CASSPPDSRYGYTF TGTGCCAGCAGCCCGCCAGACAGTCGCTATGGCTACACCTTC TRBJ1-2 - many TRBV7-6 14
CASSQVPSEANEQFF TGTGCCAGCAGCCAAGTGCCCAGCGAAGCCAATGAGCAGTTCTTC TRBJ2-1 - - TRBV3-1 15
CATSPTGHTGELFF TGTGCCACCAGCCCTACAGGGCACACCGGGGAGCTGTTTTTT TRBJ2-2 - many TRBV15 14
CASSKLASLTDTQYF TGTGCCAGCAGCAAACTAGCGAGCCTCACAGATACGCAGTATTTT TRBJ2-3 TRBD2 many TRBV11-2 15
CASSYTGVSYEQYF TGTGCCAGCAGTTATACAGGGGTATCTTACGAGCAGTACTTC TRBJ2-7 TRBD1 many TRBV6-5 14